This TCR beta chain comes out of a study of graft-versus-host responses after intestinal transplantation. Study context: The study gave all recipients anti-thymocyte globulin induction, then tacrolimus and steroids for approximately 3 years. General observations from the study: An association linked early post-transplant HvG declines with peak circulating GvH clone levels. Analysis identified GvH clones in recipient marrow, with some appearing first in ileum or blood.

CDR1 and CDR2 (germline): SGHKS, YYEKEE (reference sequence). The CDR3 runs to 15 residues. With 4 bases removed from V and 0 bases from J, the gap between germline ends came to 13 bases. The assay was immunoSEQ multiplex PCR, and TCRdb's table has in-frame clones only and misses some. The sample holds 20,000 or so clones, about half seen once. This clone is medium-sized by share. Researchers placed some 200,000 CFSE-labeled responder cells in culture with some 200,000 irradiated, violet-dye-labeled stimulator cells. The material sequenced was alloreactive CD4+ T cells from a mixed lymphocyte reaction culture, taken before intestinal transplant. Subset noted: CFSE-low proliferating T cells sorted from approximately 6-day pre-transplant mixed lymphocyte reaction (GvH or HvG direction). The receptor was derived from a human patient who received an intestinal transplant. V is TRBV5-5 and J is TRBJ1-1; D may be TRBD1 (6 bases). The DNA of the CDR3 is TGTGCCAGCAGCAGACAGGTAGCCGTGAACACTGAAGCTTTCTTT. It encodes CASSRQVAVNTEAFF.